Below, one T cell receptor beta chain is given with its context. V was pared by 5 bases and J by 5 bases, with 15 bases between. The CDR3 sequence is 14 residues long. Germline assignment: CDR1 LNHDA and CDR2 SQIVND (reference sequence). This sample is part of a study of blood T cell repertoires in COVID-19. Generated by immunoSEQ multiplex PCR, the TCRdb table keeps only in-frame clones and is missing some. Altogether over 200,000 clones are present, approximately 91% being singletons, with the ten largest covering more than 4.5%. The sequencing sample was made of peripheral blood. The J gene is TRBJ1-1, the V gene TRBV19; possible D gene TRBD1, 6 bases. The TCR sequence derives from a woman between 40 and 55 years old with acute or convalescent COVID-19. The CDR3 DNA is TGTGCCAGTAGTGGAACAGGGTATCGGACTGAAGCTTTCTTT. It codes for CASSGTGYRTEAFF.